Described below is a single T cell receptor (beta chain) sequence and its context. The record originates from a study of T cell repertoires in cytomegalovirus infection. Using its own MiXCR run on the reads, TCRdb lists one record per CDR3 protein. The sample lists roughly 230,000 distinct CDR3 sequences, 22% seen once, with 15% to 20% in the top ten. Trimming left V 4 bases short and J 5 bases short, with 20 bases between. The CDR3 is made up of 15 amino acids. The germline V gene encodes CDR1 SQVTM and CDR2 ANQGSEA. The clonotype comes from a human donor in good health (CMV status not recorded). Some clones in this sample may be carry-over from other donors' samples. This rearrangement joins TRBV29-1 to TRBJ2-5; maybe TRBD1 (9 bases). Input material: CD8+ T cells from PBMCs. The CDR3 reads CSVAGGTGMEETQYF. The CDR3 nucleotides are TGCAGCGTTGCGGGGGGGACAGGGATGGAGGAGACCCAGTACTTC. Based on the CDR3 plus reference TRBV29-1 and TRBJ2-5, the full variable domain is SAVISQKPSRDICQRGTSLTIQCQVDSQVTMMFWYRQQPGQSLTLIATANQGSEATYESGFVIDKFPISRPNLTFSTLTVSNMSPEDSSIYLCSVAGGTGMEETQYFGPGTRLLVL.